The TCR beta chain described here comes from a study of PD-1 blockade in classical Hodgkin lymphoma. Time point denoted: cycle 4 day 1 (C4D1), after less than 7 weeks of nivolumab. Brentuximab vedotin exposure varied, and every patient relapsed after autologous stem cell transplantation. Magnetic negative selection purified CD4+ T cells from thawed PBMCs. TCRdb's copy holds only in-frame clones and misses some; the assay was immunoSEQ multiplex PCR. The sample consists of 30,000 to 40,000 clones, about 93% of them appearing once. The material was CD4+ T cells from blood, obtained before the fourth cycle of nivolumab. The receptor was isolated from a human donor with classical Hodgkin lymphoma.

Here the CDR3 DNA reads TGCGCCAGCACCCCGGGACTCGGGAGGGCCGAAAGCTACGAGCAGTACTTC. It yields the protein CASTPGLGRAESYEQYF. The chain joins TRBV5-1 to TRBJ2-7; 8 nucleotides line up with TRBD2. The length of the CDR3 is 17 residues. Unmatched junction bases numbered 17, after V lost 6 bases and J lost 3 bases. CDR1 is SGHRS and CDR2 is YFSETQ in the germline V gene.